The 15 T cell receptor beta chains reported below all come from one sample, sequenced in a study of cytomegalovirus exposure and HLA in healthy donors. The PCR made use of 60 Vbeta and 13 Jbeta primers. Assay used: immunoSEQ multiplex PCR; TCRdb lists only in-frame clones, some missing. In the table there are some 200,000 clones, roughly 82% of which are singletons. The sequenced sample consisted of PBMCs. These receptors all stem from a woman aged 50 to 65 in good health and CMV-seropositive.

This chain links TRBV4-1 with TRBJ1-2; the match to TRBD1 covers 7 bases. In germline, CDR1 is MGHRA, CDR2 YSYEKL. The CDR3 has 15 residues. Unmatched junction bases numbered 11, after V lost 4 bases and J lost 6 bases. The CDR3 reads CASSRGRGIGDGYTF. The CDR3 bases are TGCGCCAGCAGCCGGGGCAGGGGGATCGGGGATGGCTACACCTTC.

Turning to this clone: The junction differs from germline at one of its ends, possibly a read error. The J gene is TRBJ2-2, the V gene TRBV5-1; TRBD1 matches at 10 bases. This CDR3 contains 17 residues. Germline V CDR1 and CDR2: SGHRS, YFSETQ. The CDR3 region is CASTANRDRGFTGEPFF. The CDR3 nucleotides are TGCGCCAGCACCGCGAACCGGGACAGGGGTTTCACCGGGGAGCCGTTTTTT.

The CDR3 reads CASSLKSQGETQYF. CDR3 DNA: TGTGCCAGCAGCTTAAAGTCACAGGGGGAGACCCAGTACTTC. The J gene is TRBJ2-5, the V gene TRBV7-2; the match to TRBD1 covers 7 bases. Per germline, CDR1 SGHTA and CDR2 FQGNSA. With 2 bases clipped from V and 5 bases from J, the junction kept 5 bases outside the gene matches. The CDR3 has 14 amino acids.

The J gene is TRBJ2-2, the V gene TRBV6-1; D gene ambiguous. Germline lookup yields CDR1 MNHNS and CDR2 SASEGT. CDR3 length equals 15 residues. V shed 7 bases and J shed 0 bases, with 12 bases lying between them. In DNA, the CDR3 is TGTGCCAGCATTTCCTCCCTTACGAACACCGGGGAGCTGTTTTTT. Translated, it gives CASISSLTNTGELFF.

This chain's CDR3 is CASSSLDRVVGTEAFF. DNA of the CDR3: TGTGCCAGCAGCTCGTTAGACAGGGTTGTAGGTACTGAAGCTTTCTTT. The chain uses TRBV5-6 and TRBJ1-1; 7 positions match TRBD1. Germline loops: CDR1 SGHDT, CDR2 YYEEEE. With V trimmed by 3 bases and J by 5 bases, 13 bases remained unmatched. This CDR3 spans 16 amino acids. The entire variable domain, with the rest obtained from reference TRBV5-6 and TRBJ1-1, is as follows: DAGVTQSPTHLIKTRGQQVTLRCSPKSGHDTVSWYQQALGQGPQFIFQYYEEEERQRGNFPDRFSGHQFPNYSSELNVNALLLGDSALYLCASSSLDRVVGTEAFFGQGTRLTVV.

Regarding this clone: Other DNA sequences in this specimen translate into the identical CDR3. The chain is built from TRBV19 and TRBJ2-5, with D tentatively TRBD1 (5 bases). CDR1 LNHDA and CDR2 SQIVND come from the germline V gene (reference sequence). V shed 5 bases and J shed 2 bases, with 9 bases lying between them. The CDR3 is made up of 13 amino acids. The CDR3 sequence: CASSPTGQETQYF. The CDR3 DNA reads TGTGCCAGTAGTCCCACAGGACAAGAGACCCAGTACTTC.

This sequence joins TRBV25-1 and TRBJ2-7, with D possibly being TRBD1 (6 bases). Trimming cost V 1 base and J 5 bases, with 12 bases left between them. CDR3 size: 14 residues. Germline loops: CDR1 MGHDK, CDR2 SYGVNS. Here the CDR3 DNA reads TGTGCCAGCAGTGAATGGGGGAAGGGGGACGAGCAGTACTTC. This sequence encodes CASSEWGKGDEQYF.

This clone has more than one count but fewer than ten. The V gene is TRBV27, the J gene TRBJ1-6, with a weak D call TRBD1 (5 bases). Deletions cut 0 bases from V and 8 bases from J, with 11 bases between. The CDR3 is made up of 15 amino acids. The germline CDR1 and CDR2 sequences are MNHEY and SMNVEV (reference sequence). This CDR3 is CASSLSDMGYSPLHF. Written as DNA, the CDR3 is TGTGCCAGCAGTTTATCGGACATGGGGTATTCACCCCTCCACTTT.

With regard to this clone: In the same sample, other DNA sequences code for this CDR3. V usage is TRBV7-2 and J usage is TRBJ2-3; 7 bases map to TRBD2. Germline assignment: CDR1 SGHTA and CDR2 FQGNSA. The length of the CDR3 is 14 residues. After removal of 5 bases from V and 3 bases from J, the junction contained 5 bases not matched to a gene. CDR3 nucleotide sequence: TGTGCCAGCAGCCCGGGGGAGGGGACAGATACGCAGTATTTT. It translates to CASSPGEGTDTQYF.

This clone was detected only a few times. This chain connects TRBV5-6 to TRBJ2-2; TRBD1 matches at 9 bases. The CDR3 contains 15 residues. V trimming: 6 bases; J trimming: 4 bases; junction bases outside the gene matches: 7. Germline-derived CDR1 and CDR2 are SGHDT and YYEEEE. Here the CDR3 DNA reads TGTGCCAGCATCGGGACAGGGCGAGGCACCGGGGAGCTGTTTTTT. It specifies CASIGTGRGTGELFF.

The chain uses TRBV7-3 and TRBJ2-3, with D tentatively TRBD1 (6 bases). The germline V gene encodes CDR1 SGHTA and CDR2 FQGTGA. The CDR3 length is 15 residues. V gave up 2 bases and J gave up 2 bases, with 11 bases separating them. As DNA, the CDR3 is TGTGCCAGCAGCTTAGAGGGGGAGCTCACAGATACGCAGTATTTT. It is translated as CASSLEGELTDTQYF.

V gene TRBV6-5 combines with J gene TRBJ2-3; D unresolved. The CDR3 spans 14 residues. V was trimmed by 3 bases and J by 4 bases, leaving 11 bases between them. The germline V gene encodes CDR1 MNHEY and CDR2 SVGAGI. The CDR3: CASSYTVLSDTQYF. The CDR3 region has the DNA TGTGCCAGCAGTTATACGGTCTTATCAGATACGCAGTATTTT.

This chain uses TRBV30 with TRBJ2-1; TRBD1 might be the D (6 bases). Trimming cost V 2 bases and J 3 bases, with 14 bases left between them. The CDR3 has 15 amino acids. The germline V gene encodes CDR1 GTSNPN and CDR2 SVGIG (reference sequence). In DNA, the CDR3 is TGTGCCTGGAGTCATACAGGGAAGGGCTACAATGAGCAGTTCTTC. It translates to CAWSHTGKGYNEQFF.

The V gene is TRBV9, the J gene TRBJ1-1; 7 nucleotides match TRBD1. Trimming took 0 bases from V and 6 from J; bases not matched to a gene: 8. Per germline, CDR1 SGDLS and CDR2 YYNGEE. The CDR3 covers 15 residues. CDR3 in amino acids: CASSVGAGTVAEAFF. The CDR3 DNA sequence: TGTGCCAGCAGCGTAGGGGCGGGGACAGTAGCTGAAGCTTTCTTT.

This clone has a handful of counts. The gene calls are TRBV6-5 and TRBJ1-1, with TRBD1 as a possible D gene (6 bases). There are 12 residues in the CDR3. Trimming removed 6 bases from V and 7 bases from J, with 12 bases in between. CDR1 and CDR2 from the germline V gene are MNHEY and SVGAGI. The CDR3 loop is CASSTTGSEAFF. The DNA for the CDR3 is TGTGCCAGCAGCACTACAGGGAGTGAAGCTTTCTTT.